A single sample gave rise to the 10 T cell receptor beta chains below, sequenced in a study of T cell repertoires in cytomegalovirus infection. TCRdb itself ran the reads through MiXCR, one entry per CDR3 protein. The sample gives about 740,000 distinct CDR3 sequences, roughly a third of which show up once; roughly 2.8% is in the top ten. The specimen sequenced was PBMCs. Source of these receptors: a human donor in good health (CMV status not recorded). Some clones in this sample may be carry-over from other donors' samples.

This clonotype has just a few counts. The V gene is TRBV6-5, the J gene TRBJ2-6; a weak D match, TRBD2 (6 bases). Between the trimmed V and J ends, which lost 8 bases and 0 bases, there was a span of 20 bases. There are 18 residues in the CDR3. Germline values: CDR1 MNHEY, CDR2 SVGAGI. The CDR3 DNA reads as TGTGCCAGCCGGGGGTTCCAACTTTCACACTCTGGGGCCAACGTCCTGACTTTC. The encoded protein is CASRGFQLSHSGANVLTF.

The chain couples TRBV4-1 to TRBJ1-5, with D perhaps TRBD1 (6 bases). Per the germline V gene, CDR1 is MGHRA and CDR2 is YSYEKL. Trimming removed 0 bases at V and 5 bases at J, with 14 bases between. The CDR3 covers 16 residues. CDR3: CASSQDGWDTDQPQHF. CDR3 bases: TGCGCCAGCAGCCAAGATGGTTGGGACACTGATCAGCCCCAGCATTTT.

J is TRBJ2-1 and V is TRBV6-6; possible D gene TRBD1, 5 bases. CDR3 length equals 13 residues. The germline CDR1 and CDR2 sequences are MNHNY and SVGAGI (reference sequence). V shed 6 bases and J shed 5 bases, with 11 bases lying between them. As DNA, the CDR3 is TGTGCCAGCAGCCTAGGACACAACAATGAGCAGTTCTTC. Encoded protein: CASSLGHNNEQFF.

In regard to this clonotype: A clone one base away is much larger, so this may be a read error. The chain recombines TRBV7-6 with TRBJ2-3, with D uncertain. The CDR3 loop spans 15 amino acids. Germline CDR1 is SGHVS and CDR2 is FNYEAQ. The CDR3 loop reads CASVPPWVTTDMQYF. The CDR3 nucleotides read TGTGCCAGCGTCCCCCCCTGGGTCACCACAGATATGCAGTATTTT.

This clonotype was detected a few times. The chain uses TRBV28 and TRBJ2-7; D uncertain. This CDR3 has 16 amino acids. The V and J ends lost 2 bases and 0 bases respectively, with 14 bases between them. Germline values: CDR1 MDHEN, CDR2 SYDVKM. CDR3 loop: CASSLIGKSSSYEQYF. CDR3 nucleotide sequence: TGTGCCAGCAGTTTAATAGGGAAGTCAAGCTCCTACGAGCAGTACTTC.

A note on this clonotype: A read error is possible here, since a much larger clone lies one base away. The V call is TRBV4-1, the J call TRBJ1-1; D is possibly TRBD1 (5 bases). Per the germline V gene, CDR1 is MGHRA and CDR2 is YSYEKL. CDR3 size: 15 residues. V was pared by 7 bases and J by 3 bases, with 18 bases between. CDR3 sequence reads: CASITRRGVDTEAFF. The CDR3 coding sequence is TGCGCCAGCATCACAAGAAGGGGTGTGGACACTGAAGCTTTCTTT.

This clonotype was counted once. V usage is TRBV7-9 and J usage is TRBJ2-7; no reliable D call. The CDR3 spans 15 residues. The V gene lost 4 bases and the J gene lost 1 base, with 14 bases spanning the gap. Per germline, CDR1 SEHNR and CDR2 FQNEAQ (reference sequence). CDR3 region: CASSSFVQSSYEQYF. CDR3 coding DNA: TGTGCCAGCAGCTCCTTTGTGCAAAGTTCCTACGAGCAGTACTTC. The full variable domain, completed using reference TRBV7-9 and TRBJ2-7, is DTGVSQNPRHKITKRGQNVTFRCDPISEHNRLYWYRQTLGQGPEFLTYFQNEAQLEKSRLLSDRFSAERPKGSFSTLEIQRTEQGDSAMYLCASSSFVQSSYEQYFGPGTRLTVT.

This sequence joins TRBV28 and TRBJ2-1; 8 bases agree with TRBD2. The germline V gene has CDR1 MDHEN and CDR2 SYDVKM. CDR3 size: 17 residues. J was trimmed by 0 bases and V by 7 bases; bases with no gene match: 11. CDR3 amino acids: CASTPDGRAISYNEQFF. In DNA, the CDR3 is TGTGCCAGCACCCCTGACGGGAGGGCCATCTCCTACAATGAGCAGTTCTTC. Combining the CDR3 with reference TRBV28 and TRBJ2-1 gives the whole variable domain DVKVTQSSRYLVKRTGEKVFLECVQDMDHENMFWYRQDPGLGLRLIYFSYDVKMKEKGDIPEGYSVSREKKERFSLILESASTNQTSMYLCASTPDGRAISYNEQFFGPGTRLTVL.

This clonotype was seen more than once but under ten times. This chain joins TRBV7-9 and TRBJ1-1; D remains unclear. The CDR3 covers 14 residues. The V gene's germline CDR1 is SEHNR and CDR2 FQNEAQ (reference sequence). Trimming cost V 7 bases and J 1 base, with 13 bases left between them. The CDR3 region has the DNA TGTGCCAGCACCTTGACCCGGGGGAACACTGAAGCTTTCTTT. Protein sequence: CASTLTRGNTEAFF.

This clonotype was detected only a few times. The chain has TRBV19 and TRBJ1-6; perhaps TRBD1 as D (6 bases). The CDR3 is 15 residues long. CDR1 LNHDA and CDR2 SQIVND come from the germline V gene (reference sequence). The V and J ends lost 7 bases and 8 bases respectively, with 18 bases between them. CDR3 amino acids: CASNPGAELYSPLHF. CDR3 DNA: TGTGCCAGTAACCCGGGGGCGGAACTTTATTCACCCCTCCACTTT.